This TCR beta chain is from a study of cytomegalovirus exposure and HLA in healthy donors. The study, taken as a whole, reports: TCR beta sequences numbering fewer than 20,000 were associated with HLA alleles at 0.05 false discovery rate in a later analysis.

Trimming stripped 4 bases from V and 3 bases from J, with 12 bases between. The CDR3 has 13 residues. Germline V gives CDR1 SQVTM, CDR2 ANQGSEA. On this clone itself: Antigen unknown.

Researchers ran the PCR with 60 Vbeta and 13 Jbeta primers. TCRdb keeps only in-frame clones here, not all; method: immunoSEQ multiplex PCR. Of approximately 120,000 clones listed, over 75% are singletons. V gene TRBV29-1 combines with J gene TRBJ1-1; D unclear. The source material was PBMCs. This TCR came from a middle-aged woman in good health and CMV-seropositive. CDR3 loop: CSVGLGVYTEAFF. DNA for the CDR3: TGCAGCGTTGGTCTGGGAGTCTACACTGAAGCTTTCTTT.